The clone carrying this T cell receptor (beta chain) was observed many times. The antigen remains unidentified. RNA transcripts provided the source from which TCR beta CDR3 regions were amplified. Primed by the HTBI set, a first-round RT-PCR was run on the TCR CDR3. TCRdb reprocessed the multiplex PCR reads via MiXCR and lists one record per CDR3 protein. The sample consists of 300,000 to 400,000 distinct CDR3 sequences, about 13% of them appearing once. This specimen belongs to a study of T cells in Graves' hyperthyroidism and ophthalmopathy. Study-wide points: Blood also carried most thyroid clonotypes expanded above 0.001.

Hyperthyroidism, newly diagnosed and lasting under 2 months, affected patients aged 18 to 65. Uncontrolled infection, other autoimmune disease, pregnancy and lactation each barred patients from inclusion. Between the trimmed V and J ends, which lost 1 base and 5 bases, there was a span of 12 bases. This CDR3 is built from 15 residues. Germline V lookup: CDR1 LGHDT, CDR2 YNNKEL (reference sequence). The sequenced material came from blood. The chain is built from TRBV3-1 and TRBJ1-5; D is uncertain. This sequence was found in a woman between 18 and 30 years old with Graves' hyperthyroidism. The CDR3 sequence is CASSQGSGTDQPQHF. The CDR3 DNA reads TGTGCCAGCAGCCAAGGCTCAGGTACGGATCAGCCCCAGCATTTT.